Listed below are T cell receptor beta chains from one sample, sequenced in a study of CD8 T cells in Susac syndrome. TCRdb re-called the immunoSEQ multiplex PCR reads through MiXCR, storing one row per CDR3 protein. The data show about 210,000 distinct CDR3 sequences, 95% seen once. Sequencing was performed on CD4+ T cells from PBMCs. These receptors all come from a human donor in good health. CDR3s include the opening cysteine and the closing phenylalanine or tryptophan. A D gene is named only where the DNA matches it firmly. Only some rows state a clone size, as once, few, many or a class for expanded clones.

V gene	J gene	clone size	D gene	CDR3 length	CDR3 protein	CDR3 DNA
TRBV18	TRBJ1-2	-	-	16	CASSPSGGPQVRGYTF	TGTGCCAGCTCACCTTCTGGGGGTCCTCAGGTTCGTGGCTACACCTTC
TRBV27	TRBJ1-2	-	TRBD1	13	CASSLYRGNGYTF	TGTGCCAGCAGTTTATACAGGGGAAATGGCTACACCTTC
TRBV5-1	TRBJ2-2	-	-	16	CASSSTRIENTGELFF	TGCGCCAGCAGCTCAACTAGGATCGAGAACACCGGGGAGCTGTTTTTT
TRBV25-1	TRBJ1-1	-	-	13	CASIKRDQGEAFF	TGTGCCAGCATAAAGAGGGATCAGGGTGAAGCTTTCTTT
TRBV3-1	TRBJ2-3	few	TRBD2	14	CASRSSGSTDTQYF	TGTGCCAGCAGATCTAGCGGTAGCACAGATACGCAGTATTTT
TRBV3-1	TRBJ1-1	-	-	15	CASSPMTGENTEAFF	TGTGCCAGCAGCCCTATGACAGGAGAGAACACTGAAGCTTTCTTT
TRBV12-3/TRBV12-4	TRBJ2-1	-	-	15	CASSLVGGASYEQFF	TGTGCCAGCAGTTTGGTTGGGGGGGCTAGTTATGAGCAGTTCTTC
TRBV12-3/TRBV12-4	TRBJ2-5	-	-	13	CASSLVVGETQYF	TGTGCCAGCAGTTTAGTCGTGGGAGAGACCCAGTACTTC
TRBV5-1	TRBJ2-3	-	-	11	CANPGTLQQYF	TGCGCCAACCCAGGGACATTGCAGCAGTATTTT
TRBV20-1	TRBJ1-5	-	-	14	CSASKRQIDQPQHF	TGCAGTGCTAGTAAGAGACAGATTGATCAGCCCCAGCATTTT
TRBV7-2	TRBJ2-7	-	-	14	CASSPWRGPGEQYF	TGTGCCAGCAGTCCTTGGCGGGGGCCGGGCGAGCAGTACTTC
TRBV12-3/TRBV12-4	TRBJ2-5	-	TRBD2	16	CASSPPGSGRRETQYF	TGTGCCAGCAGTCCACCGGGCAGCGGGAGAAGAGAGACCCAGTACTTC
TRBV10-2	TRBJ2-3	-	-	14	CASSESSPADTQYF	TGCGCCAGCAGTGAGTCGTCACCCGCCGATACGCAGTATTTT
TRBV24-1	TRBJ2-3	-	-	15	CATSDRRGGPDTQYF	TGTGCCACCAGTGACCGCAGGGGTGGTCCAGATACGCAGTATTTT
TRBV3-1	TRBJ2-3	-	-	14	CASSQDARGYTQYF	TGTGCCAGCAGCCAAGATGCGAGAGGCTATACGCAGTATTTT
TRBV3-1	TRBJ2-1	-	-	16	CASSPLGLGSYNEQFF	TGTGCCAGCAGCCCCCTAGGATTGGGGTCCTACAATGAGCAGTTCTTC
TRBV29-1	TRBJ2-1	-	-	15	CSVPEGGRYRNEQFF	TGCAGCGTCCCCGAAGGGGGACGCTATCGAAATGAGCAGTTCTTC
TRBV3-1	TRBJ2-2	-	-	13	CASSGPSDGELFF	TGTGCCAGCAGCGGACCCTCGGACGGGGAGCTGTTTTTT
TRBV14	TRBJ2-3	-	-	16	CASSQVRGLGTDTQYF	TGTGCCAGCAGCCAAGTTAGGGGATTGGGCACAGATACGCAGTATTTT
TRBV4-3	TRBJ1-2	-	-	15	CASSPATAAVYGYTF	TGCGCCAGCAGCCCAGCGACCGCGGCGGTCTATGGCTACACCTTC
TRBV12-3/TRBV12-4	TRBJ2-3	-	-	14	CASKDQEATDTQYF	TGTGCCAGCAAAGACCAAGAAGCCACAGATACGCAGTATTTT
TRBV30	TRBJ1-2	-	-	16	CAWSSVGFSGIGGYTF	TGTGCCTGGAGTTCTGTGGGATTTTCGGGAATCGGTGGCTACACCTTC
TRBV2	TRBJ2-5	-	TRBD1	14	CASSEARGGETQYF	TGTGCCAGCAGTGAAGCGCGAGGGGGCGAGACCCAGTACTTC
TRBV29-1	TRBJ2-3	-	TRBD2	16	CSVEPSGRALTDTQYF	TGCAGCGTTGAACCTAGCGGGAGGGCCCTCACAGATACGCAGTATTTT
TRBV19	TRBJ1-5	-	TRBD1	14	CASRNDRGNQPQHF	TGTGCCAGTAGAAACGACAGGGGCAATCAGCCCCAGCATTTT
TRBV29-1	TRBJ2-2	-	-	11	CSVPRLGELFF	TGCAGCGTTCCCCGACTCGGGGAGCTGTTTTTT